This T cell receptor beta chain is drawn from a study of tumor-infiltrating lymphocytes in oesophageal squamous cell carcinoma. This clonotype was seen ten or more times. V gave up 11 bases and J gave up 1 base; unmatched junction bases: 4. Germline lookup yields CDR1 SNHLY and CDR2 FYNNEI. This CDR3 has 12 residues. Using its own MiXCR run on the PCR reads, TCRdb lists one record per CDR3 protein. The table records some 21,000 distinct CDR3 sequences, 35% to 40% of them present only once. This chain links TRBV2 with TRBJ2-7; 8 bases agree with TRBD1. The receptor's source is a male donor with esophageal squamous cell carcinoma. Sequenced input: esophageal tumor tissue. The CDR3 DNA sequence: TGTGCCGGGGGACAGGAATCCTACGAGCAGTACTTC. Its protein product is CAGGQESYEQYF.